This T cell receptor (beta chain) derives from a study of T cells in women clearing cervical HPV infection. Whole-study context: Cases' blood sampling followed lesion detection by median around 23 weeks (90 to 200).

TCRdb keeps only in-frame clones here, not all; method: immunoSEQ multiplex PCR. The specimen's table records under 35,000 clones. As regards this clone: The read ends 3 residues early relative to the CDR3; the germline J gene fills the gap.

Trimming left V 4 bases short and J 7 bases short, with 20 bases between. Per the germline V gene, CDR1 is MDHEN and CDR2 is SYDVKM. The CDR3 is made up of 17 amino acids. This chain joins TRBV28 and TRBJ1-6, with a possible D match to TRBD1 (6 bases). This sequence was found in a woman between 18 and 70 years old with a cervical HPV16 infection that either progressed to CIN3+ or cleared (not recorded which). Sequencing was performed on blood buffy coat. The sequenced part of the CDR3 DNA is TGTGCCAGCAGTTCCCCCAGGATCCAGGGGTCCAATTCACCC. This translates into CASSSPRIQGSNSP. The whole CDR3 is CASSSPRIQGSNSPLHF.